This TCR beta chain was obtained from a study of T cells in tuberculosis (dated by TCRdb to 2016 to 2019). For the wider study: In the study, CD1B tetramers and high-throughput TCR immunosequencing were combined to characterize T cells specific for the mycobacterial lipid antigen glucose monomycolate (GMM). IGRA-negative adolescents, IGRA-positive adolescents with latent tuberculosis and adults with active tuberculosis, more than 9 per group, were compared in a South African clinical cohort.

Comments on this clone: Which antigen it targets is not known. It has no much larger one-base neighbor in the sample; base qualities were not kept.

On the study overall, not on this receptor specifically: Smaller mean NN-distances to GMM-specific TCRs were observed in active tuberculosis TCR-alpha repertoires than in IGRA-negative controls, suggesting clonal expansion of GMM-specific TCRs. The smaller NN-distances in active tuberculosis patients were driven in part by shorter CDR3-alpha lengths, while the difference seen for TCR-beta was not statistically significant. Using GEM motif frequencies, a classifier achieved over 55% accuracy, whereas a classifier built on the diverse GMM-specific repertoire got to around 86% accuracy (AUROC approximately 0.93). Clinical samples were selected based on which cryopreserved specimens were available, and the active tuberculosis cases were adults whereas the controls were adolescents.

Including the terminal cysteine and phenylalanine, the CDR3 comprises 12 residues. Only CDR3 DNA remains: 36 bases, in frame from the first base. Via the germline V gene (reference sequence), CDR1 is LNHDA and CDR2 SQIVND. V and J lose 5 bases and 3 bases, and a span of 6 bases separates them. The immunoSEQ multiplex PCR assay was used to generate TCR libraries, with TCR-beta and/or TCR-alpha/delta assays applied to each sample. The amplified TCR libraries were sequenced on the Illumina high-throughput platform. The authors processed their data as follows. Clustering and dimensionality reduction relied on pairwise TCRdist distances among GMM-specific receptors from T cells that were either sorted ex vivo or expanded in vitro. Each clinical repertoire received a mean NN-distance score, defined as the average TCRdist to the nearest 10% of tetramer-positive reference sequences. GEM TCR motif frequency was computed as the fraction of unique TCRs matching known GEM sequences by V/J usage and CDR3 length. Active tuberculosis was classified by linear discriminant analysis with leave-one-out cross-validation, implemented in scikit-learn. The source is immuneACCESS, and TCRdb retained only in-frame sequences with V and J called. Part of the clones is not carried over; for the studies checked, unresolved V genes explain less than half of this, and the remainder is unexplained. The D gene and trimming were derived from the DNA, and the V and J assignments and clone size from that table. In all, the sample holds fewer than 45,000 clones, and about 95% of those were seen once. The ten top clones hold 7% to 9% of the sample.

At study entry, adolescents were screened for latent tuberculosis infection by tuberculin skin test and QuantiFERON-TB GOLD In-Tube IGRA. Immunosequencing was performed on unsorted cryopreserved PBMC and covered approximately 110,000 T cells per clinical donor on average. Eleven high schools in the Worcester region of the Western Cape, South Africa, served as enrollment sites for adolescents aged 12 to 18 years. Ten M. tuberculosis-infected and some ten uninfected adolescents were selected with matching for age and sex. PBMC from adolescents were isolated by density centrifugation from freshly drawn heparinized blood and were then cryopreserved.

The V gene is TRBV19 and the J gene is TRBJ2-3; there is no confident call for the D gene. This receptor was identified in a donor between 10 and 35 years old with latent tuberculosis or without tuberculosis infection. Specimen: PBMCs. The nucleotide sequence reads TGTGCCAGTAGTTCCCTGACAGATACGCAGTATTTT. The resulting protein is CASSSLTDTQYF.